This T cell receptor (beta chain) was sequenced during a study of T cell repertoires in cytomegalovirus infection. Whole-study findings and limits: Ex vivo responses were dominated by HLA-C-restricted CMV-specific TCR beta clonotypes.

This clonotype was counted a few times. The antigen remains undetermined. CDR3 size: 14 residues. Germline V gives CDR1 SNHLY, CDR2 FYNNEI. The V end lost 8 bases, the J end lost 1 base, and 15 bases lay between the germline ends. TCRdb re-analysed the reads in MiXCR, keeping a single row per CDR3 protein. Here the sample spans some 300,000 distinct CDR3 sequences, 15% to 20% being singletons. The receptor was isolated from a human donor in good health (CMV status not recorded). Some clones in this sample may be carry-over from other donors' samples. Sequencing used PBMCs. The V call is TRBV2, the J call TRBJ2-7; perhaps TRBD1 as D (6 bases). The CDR3 reads CASGPGTRSYEQYF. CDR3 sequence (DNA): TGTGCCAGCGGGCCCGGGACACGTTCCTACGAGCAGTACTTC.